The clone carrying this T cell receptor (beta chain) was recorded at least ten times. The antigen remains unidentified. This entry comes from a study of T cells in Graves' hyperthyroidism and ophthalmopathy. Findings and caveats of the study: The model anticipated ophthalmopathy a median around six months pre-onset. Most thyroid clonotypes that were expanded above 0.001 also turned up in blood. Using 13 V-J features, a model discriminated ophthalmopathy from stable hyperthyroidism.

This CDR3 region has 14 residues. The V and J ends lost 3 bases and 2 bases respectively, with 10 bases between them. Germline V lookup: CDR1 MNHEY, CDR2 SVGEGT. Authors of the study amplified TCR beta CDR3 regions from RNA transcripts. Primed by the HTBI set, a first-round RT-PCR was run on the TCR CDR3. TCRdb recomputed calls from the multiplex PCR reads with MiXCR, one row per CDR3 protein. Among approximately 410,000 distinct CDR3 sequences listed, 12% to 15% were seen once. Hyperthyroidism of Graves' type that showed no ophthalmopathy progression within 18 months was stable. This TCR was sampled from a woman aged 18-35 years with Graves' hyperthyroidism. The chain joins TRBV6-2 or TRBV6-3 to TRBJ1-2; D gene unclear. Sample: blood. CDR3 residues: CASSYRMGNYGYTF. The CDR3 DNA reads TGTGCCAGCAGTTATCGAATGGGCAACTATGGCTACACCTTC.